Presented here are 7 T cell receptor beta chains from one specimen sequenced in a study of brain T cells in children with intractable seizures. The time point denotes: blood from clinic visit 5 months post-surgery; TSC patient then seizure free. The protocol was immunoSEQ multiplex PCR, while the TCRdb copy is restricted to in-frame clones and leaves out a portion. The sample includes about 340,000 clones, over 90% of them seen just once. Sequences were derived from peripheral blood, sampled more than 4 months after surgery. The receptor source for this set is a boy under two years old with tuberous sclerosis and intractable seizures.

V and J are TRBV20-1 and TRBJ1-5; the D gene is possibly TRBD1 (5 bases). Germline CDR1 is DFQATT and CDR2 is SNEGSKA (reference sequence). There are 13 residues in the CDR3. V was cut by 3 bases and J by 6 bases, with 12 bases left in between. The CDR3 coding sequence is TGCAGTGCTAGTGGGGGGGTACGTCAGCCCCAGCATTTT. Translated, it gives CSASGGVRQPQHF.

This clone turned up a few times. This chain uses TRBV24-1 with TRBJ2-1; D remains ambiguous. CDR1 KGHDR and CDR2 SFDVKD come from the germline V gene. V was shortened by 0 bases and J by 8 bases, with 7 bases between the two germline ends. The CDR3 totals 13 residues. The CDR3 protein is CATSDLPRDEQFF. Here the CDR3 DNA reads TGTGCCACCAGTGATTTGCCTCGGGATGAGCAGTTCTTC.

The rearrangement uses TRBV1 and TRBJ1-4; the table's D call of TRBD1 was not tested on the DNA. TRBV1 is designated a pseudogene. The CDR3 extends over 17 amino acids. CDR3 coding DNA: TGCACCAGCAGCCAAGACGGGACAGTCATAACTAATGAAAAACTGTTTTTT. As protein: CTSSQDGTVITNEKLFF.

The chain uses TRBV15 and TRBJ2-1, with 10 nucleotides matching TRBD2. The V segment lost 1 base and the J segment 0 bases; nucleotides outside the gene matches: 6. The CDR3 covers 18 residues. CDR1 is LNHNV and CDR2 is YYDKDF in the germline V gene (reference sequence). The CDR3 region is CATSRAPPSGSSYNEQFF. CDR3 nucleotide sequence: TGTGCCACCAGCAGAGCCCCGCCTAGCGGGAGCTCCTACAATGAGCAGTTCTTC. The variable domain in full, with the rest retrieved from reference TRBV15 and TRBJ2-1, is DAMVIQNPRYQVTQFGKPVTLSCSQTLNHNVMYWYQQKSSQAPKLLFHYYDKDFNNEADTPDNFQSRRPNTSFCFLDIRSPGLGDTAMYLCATSRAPPSGSSYNEQFFGPGTRLTVL.

The chain has TRBV9 and TRBJ1-3, with a weak D call TRBD1 (5 bases). This CDR3 is built from 16 residues. Trimming stripped 3 bases from V and 0 bases from J, with 13 bases between. Germline V gene sequence: CDR1 SGDLS, CDR2 YYNGEE. This CDR3 reads CASSARGQYSGNTIYF. The CDR3 nucleotides read TGTGCCAGCAGCGCTCGGGGCCAATACTCTGGAAACACCATATATTTT.

The chain carries TRBV3-1 (or the pseudogene TRBV3-2) and TRBJ2-7; D is uncertain. CDR3 length: 17 residues. V lost 4 bases to trimming and J lost 4 bases, with 23 bases between them. Germline V CDR1 and CDR2: LGHDT, YNNKEL (reference sequence). Written as DNA, the CDR3 is TGTGCCAGCAGCCCACACCCACTCCCCACAAGGGCTTACGAGCAGTACTTC. Protein product: CASSPHPLPTRAYEQYF.

The chain combines TRBV4-1 with TRBJ1-2, with 7 positions matching TRBD1. This CDR3 is 15 amino acids long. Germline V lookup: CDR1 MGHRA, CDR2 YSYEKL. J lost 6 bases, V lost 0 bases, and 7 bases had no gene match. The CDR3, as DNA: TGCGCCAGCAGCCAAGATACGAGACAGGGAGATGGCTACACCTTC. Its protein product is CASSQDTRQGDGYTF.